The entry below describes one T cell receptor beta chain. The specificity of this receptor is unknown. Base quality data are lacking; no much larger clone is found one base away. The record originates from a study of a mutant IDH1 vaccine in newly diagnosed glioma (dated by TCRdb to the early 2020s). At the level of the whole study: Of the roughly 33 treated patients, approximately 62% were male and approximately 38% were female, and the mean age was 40.4 years. Before enrollment, patients had received standard therapy of radiotherapy alone, temozolomide alone, or radiochemotherapy with temozolomide; most received the combination. Six visits were used for peripheral blood collection: V03 (baseline), V05, V07, V10, V12 and V13. For exploratory analyses, longitudinal TCRB deep sequencing was carried out in some 25 treated patients wherever samples were available. The full study reports these points: PBMC samples for TCRB deep sequencing were selected based on availability. The authors noted that analyses of patient blood samples could not be reproduced because of sample limitations. Changes in the top peripheral T cell clonotypes picked up by TCRB sequencing did not appear to be linked to pseudoprogression. Immune responses induced by the vaccine were seen in around 93% of patients across multiple MHC alleles.

This specimen's time point label, per the study, means: baseline, week 1 (first vaccination visit). The sample's treatment or condition label, decoded: pre-vaccination baseline after standard-of-care therapy. Newly diagnosed WHO grade 3 or 4 IDH1-mutant astrocytomas showing loss of nuclear ATRX were present in the donors. The samples were drawn from NOA16, a multicentre, single-arm, open-label phase I trial in Germany that tested a mutant IDH1 peptide vaccine in humans for the first time. For immunogenicity testing, the blood drawn at visit V03 was used as the baseline sample. Genomic DNA for TCRB sequencing was extracted from EDTA blood using the DNeasy Blood and Tissue Kit. CDR1 and CDR2 (MNHNS, SASEGT) derive from the germline V gene. V lost 2 bases and J lost 1 base; the stretch between them is 14 bases long. There are 16 amino acids in the CDR3, from cysteine to phenylalanine inclusive. The entry retains the CDR3 DNA only, 48 bases that are in frame from base 1.

Libraries were made using the immunoSEQ multiplex PCR assay. The hsTCRB Kit was used according to the manufacturer's protocol to amplify rearranged TCR beta chain sequences. An Illumina MiSeq was used to sequence the TCRB libraries. The authors' pipeline ran thus. Demultiplexing, trimming and gene mapping were performed with the kit vendor's proprietary platform. The table was pulled from immuneACCESS by TCRdb, which kept in-frame rearrangements only. Such tables lose some clones; where checked, under half of the loss comes from unresolved V genes, and the rest has no known cause. The DNA gave D and trimming, while V, J and clone size come from that table. This sample comprises over 25,000 clones, 75% to 90% of them detected only once. Around 5% of the sample comes from the top ten.

The source material was PBMCs, sampled from a glioma patient treated with radiotherapy, temozolomide or both. The chain uses TRBV6-1 and TRBJ1-1, with no confidently assigned D gene. The clonotype was recovered from a woman between 40 and 55 years old with glioma. This receptor has the CDR3 CASSELLRPKNTEAFF. The nucleotide sequence is given as TGTGCCAGCAGTGAACTTCTCCGACCCAAGAACACTGAAGCTTTCTTT.